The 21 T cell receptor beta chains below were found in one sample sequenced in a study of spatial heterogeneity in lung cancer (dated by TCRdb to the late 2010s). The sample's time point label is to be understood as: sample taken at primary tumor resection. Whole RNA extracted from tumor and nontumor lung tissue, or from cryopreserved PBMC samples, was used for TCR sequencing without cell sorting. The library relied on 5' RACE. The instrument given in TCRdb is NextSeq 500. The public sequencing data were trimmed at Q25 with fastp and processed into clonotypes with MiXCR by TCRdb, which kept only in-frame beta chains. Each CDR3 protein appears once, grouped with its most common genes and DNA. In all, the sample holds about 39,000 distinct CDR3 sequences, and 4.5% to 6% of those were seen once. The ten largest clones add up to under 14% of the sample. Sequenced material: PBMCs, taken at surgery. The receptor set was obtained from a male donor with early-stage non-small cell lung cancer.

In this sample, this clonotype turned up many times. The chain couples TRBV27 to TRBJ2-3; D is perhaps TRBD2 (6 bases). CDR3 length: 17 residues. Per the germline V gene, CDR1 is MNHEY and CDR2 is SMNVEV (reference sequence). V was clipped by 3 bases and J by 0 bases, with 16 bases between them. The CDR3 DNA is TGTGCCAGCAGTTTTACGGCGGGGTCCTTTAGCACAGATACGCAGTATTTT. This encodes CASSFTAGSFSTDTQYF.

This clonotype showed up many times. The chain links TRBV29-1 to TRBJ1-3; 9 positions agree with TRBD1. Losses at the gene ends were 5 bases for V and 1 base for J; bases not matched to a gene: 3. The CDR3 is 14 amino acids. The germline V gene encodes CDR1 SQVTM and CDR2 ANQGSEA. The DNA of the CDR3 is TGCAGCGTTTCCGGGACAGGGTCTGGAAACACCATATATTTT. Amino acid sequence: CSVSGTGSGNTIYF.

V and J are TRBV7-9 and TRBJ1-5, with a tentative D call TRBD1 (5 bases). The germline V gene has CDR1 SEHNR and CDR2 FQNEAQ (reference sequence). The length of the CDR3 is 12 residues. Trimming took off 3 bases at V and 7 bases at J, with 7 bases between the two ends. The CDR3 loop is CASSLGTQPQHF. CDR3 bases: TGTGCCAGCAGCTTGGGGACGCAGCCCCAGCATTTT.

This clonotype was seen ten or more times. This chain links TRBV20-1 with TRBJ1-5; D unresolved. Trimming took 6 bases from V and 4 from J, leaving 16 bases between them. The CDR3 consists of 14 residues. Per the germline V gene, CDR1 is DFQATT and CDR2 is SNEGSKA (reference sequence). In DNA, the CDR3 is TGCAGTGCCAACCCGCGACACATGAATCAGCCCCAGCATTTT. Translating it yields CSANPRHMNQPQHF.

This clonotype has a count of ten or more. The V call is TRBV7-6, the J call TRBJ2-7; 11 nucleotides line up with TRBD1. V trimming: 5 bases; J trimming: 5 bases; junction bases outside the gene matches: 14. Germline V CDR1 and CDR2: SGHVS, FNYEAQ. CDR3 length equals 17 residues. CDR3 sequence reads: CASSPLSWTGGRHEQYF. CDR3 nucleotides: TGTGCCAGCAGCCCGCTTTCTTGGACAGGGGGCCGGCACGAGCAGTACTTC.

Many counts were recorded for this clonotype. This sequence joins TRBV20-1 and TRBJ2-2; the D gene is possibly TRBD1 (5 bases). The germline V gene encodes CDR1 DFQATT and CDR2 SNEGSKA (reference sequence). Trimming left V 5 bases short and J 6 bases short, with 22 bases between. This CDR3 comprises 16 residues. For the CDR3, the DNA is TGCAGTGCTCATAAAGAAGGCAGAACACAGGCCGGGGAGCTGTTTTTT. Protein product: CSAHKEGRTQAGELFF.

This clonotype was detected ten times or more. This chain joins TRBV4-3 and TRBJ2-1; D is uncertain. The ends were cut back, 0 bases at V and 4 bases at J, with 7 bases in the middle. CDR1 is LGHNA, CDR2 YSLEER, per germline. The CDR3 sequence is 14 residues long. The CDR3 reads CASSQDGSYNEQFF. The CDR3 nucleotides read TGCGCCAGCAGCCAAGACGGATCTTACAATGAGCAGTTCTTC.

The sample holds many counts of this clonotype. CDR3 in amino acids: CASSPRWGDTQYF. The CDR3 nucleotides are TGTGCCAGCAGCCCCCGTTGGGGGGATACGCAGTATTTT. This chain connects TRBV4-2 to TRBJ2-3, with D tentatively TRBD1 or TRBD2 (5 bases each). V lost 4 bases and J 6 bases, leaving 11 bases between the germline ends. Germline lookup yields CDR1 LGHNA and CDR2 YNFKEQ. This CDR3 is 13 amino acids long.

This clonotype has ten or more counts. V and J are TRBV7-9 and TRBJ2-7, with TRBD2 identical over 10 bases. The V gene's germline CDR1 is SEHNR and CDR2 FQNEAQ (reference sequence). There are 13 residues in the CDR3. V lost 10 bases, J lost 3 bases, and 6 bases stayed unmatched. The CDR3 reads CANKRGGNYEQYF. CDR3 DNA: TGTGCCAACAAGCGGGGGGGAAACTACGAGCAGTACTTC.

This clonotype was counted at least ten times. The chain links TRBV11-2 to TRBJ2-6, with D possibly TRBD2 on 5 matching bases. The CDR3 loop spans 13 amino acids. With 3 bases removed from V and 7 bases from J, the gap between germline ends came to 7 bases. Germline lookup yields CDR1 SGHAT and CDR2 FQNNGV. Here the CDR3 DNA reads TGTGCCAGCAGCTTCGGGGAAGCCAACGTCCTGACTTTC. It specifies CASSFGEANVLTF. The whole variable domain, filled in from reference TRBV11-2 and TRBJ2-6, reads EAGVAQSPRYKIIEKRQSVAFWCNPISGHATLYWYQQILGQGPKLLIQFQNNGVVDDSQLPKDRFSAERLKGVDSTLKIQPAKLEDSAVYLCASSFGEANVLTFGAGSRLTVL.

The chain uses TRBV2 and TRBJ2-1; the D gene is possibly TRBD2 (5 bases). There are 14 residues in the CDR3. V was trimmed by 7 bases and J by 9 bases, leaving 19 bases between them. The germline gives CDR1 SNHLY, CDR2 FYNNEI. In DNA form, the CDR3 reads TGTGCCAGCATGAAAATAAGAGGGAGCGGTGAGCAGTTCTTC. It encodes CASMKIRGSGEQFF.

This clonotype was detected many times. The CDR3, as DNA: TGTGCCTGGAGTGTACGACAGGGGGGAGAGACCCAGTACTTC. Its protein product is CAWSVRQGGETQYF. This chain joins TRBV30 and TRBJ2-5; TRBD1 matches at 9 bases. The CDR3 totals 14 residues. Germline loops: CDR1 GTSNPN, CDR2 SVGIG (reference sequence). Trimming took 0 bases from V and 4 from J; bases not matched to a gene: 3.

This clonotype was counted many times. This CDR3 reads CASSQEAVSVPYNEQFF. CDR3 sequence (DNA): TGTGCCAGCAGCCAAGAGGCGGTTAGCGTACCCTACAATGAGCAGTTCTTC. The V gene is TRBV4-2, the J gene TRBJ2-1, with D maybe TRBD2 (5 bases). Germline CDR1 LGHNA, CDR2 YNFKEQ. The CDR3 loop spans 17 amino acids. Trimming took 0 bases from V and 2 from J, leaving 14 bases between them.

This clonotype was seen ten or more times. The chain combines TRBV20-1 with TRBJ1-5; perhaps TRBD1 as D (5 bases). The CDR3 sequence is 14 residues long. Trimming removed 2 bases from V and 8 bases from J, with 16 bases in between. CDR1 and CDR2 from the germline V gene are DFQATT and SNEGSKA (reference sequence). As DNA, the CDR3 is TGCAGTGCTAGAAGAGGGGTTCGGAGGGAGCCCCAGCATTTT. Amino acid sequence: CSARRGVRREPQHF.

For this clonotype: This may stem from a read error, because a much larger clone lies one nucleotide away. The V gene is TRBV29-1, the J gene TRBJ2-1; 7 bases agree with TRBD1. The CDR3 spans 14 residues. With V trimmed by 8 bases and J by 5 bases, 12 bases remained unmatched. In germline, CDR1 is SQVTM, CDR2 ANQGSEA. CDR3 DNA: TGCAGCCATGGCCAGGGGGACGGCAACAATGAGCAGTTCTTC. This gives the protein CSHGQGDGNNEQFF.

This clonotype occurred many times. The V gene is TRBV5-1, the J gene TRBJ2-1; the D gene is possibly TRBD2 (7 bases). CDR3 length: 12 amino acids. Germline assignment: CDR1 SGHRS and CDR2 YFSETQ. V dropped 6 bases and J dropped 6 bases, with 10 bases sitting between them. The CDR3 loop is CASNREGNEQFF. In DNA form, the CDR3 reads TGCGCCAGCAACAGGGAGGGCAATGAGCAGTTCTTC.

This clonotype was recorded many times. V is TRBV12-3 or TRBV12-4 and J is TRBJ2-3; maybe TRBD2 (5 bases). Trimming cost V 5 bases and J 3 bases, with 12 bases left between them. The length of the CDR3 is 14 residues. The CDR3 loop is CASSRAGGTDTQYF. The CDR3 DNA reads TGTGCCAGCAGTAGGGCAGGAGGAACAGATACGCAGTATTTT.

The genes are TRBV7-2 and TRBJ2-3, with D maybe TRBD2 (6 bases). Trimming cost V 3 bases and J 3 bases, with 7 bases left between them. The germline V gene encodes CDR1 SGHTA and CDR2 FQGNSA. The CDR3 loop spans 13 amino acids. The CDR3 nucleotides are TGTGCCAGCAGCTTCCGGGGGACAGATACGCAGTATTTT. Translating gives CASSFRGTDTQYF. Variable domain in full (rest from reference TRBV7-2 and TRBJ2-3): GAGVSQSPSNKVTEKGKDVELRCDPISGHTALYWYRQSLGQGLEFLIYFQGNSAPDKSGLPSDRFSAERTGGSVSTLTIQRTQQEDSAVYLCASSFRGTDTQYFGPGTRLTVL.

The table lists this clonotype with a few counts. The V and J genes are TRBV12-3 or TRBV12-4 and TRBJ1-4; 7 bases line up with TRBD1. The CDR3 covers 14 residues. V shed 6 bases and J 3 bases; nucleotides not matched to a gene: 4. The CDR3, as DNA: TGTGCCAGCAGCCCCGGGACAGCTAATGAAAAACTGTTTTTT. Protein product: CASSPGTANEKLFF.

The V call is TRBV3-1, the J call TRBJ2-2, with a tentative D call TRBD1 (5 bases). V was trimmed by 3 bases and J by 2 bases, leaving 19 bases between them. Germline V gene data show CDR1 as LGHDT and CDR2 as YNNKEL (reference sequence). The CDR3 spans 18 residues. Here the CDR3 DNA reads TGTGCCAGCAGCCAGGTCCCGTATCAGGGAAGTAACACCGGGGAGCTGTTTTTT. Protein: CASSQVPYQGSNTGELFF.

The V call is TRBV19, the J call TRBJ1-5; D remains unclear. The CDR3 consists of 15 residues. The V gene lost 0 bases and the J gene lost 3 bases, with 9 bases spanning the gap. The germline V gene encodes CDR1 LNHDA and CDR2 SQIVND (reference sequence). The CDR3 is CASSIDHLYNQPQHF. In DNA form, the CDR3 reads TGTGCCAGTAGTATAGATCACCTGTACAATCAGCCCCAGCATTTT. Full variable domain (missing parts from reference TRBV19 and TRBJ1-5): DGGITQSPKYLFRKEGQNVTLSCEQNLNHDAMYWYRQDPGQGLRLIYYSQIVNDFQKGDIAEGYSVSREKKESFPLTVTSAQKNPTAFYLCASSIDHLYNQPQHFGDGTRLSIL.